Here is one T cell receptor beta chain with its context. This specimen belongs to a study of blood T cell repertoires in COVID-19. On the study more broadly: The United States, Italy and Spain supplied acute and convalescent COVID-19 samples. Sample material is recorded as cDNA or gDNA derived from T cells, B-cell-depleted T cells, or PBMCs.

Generated by immunoSEQ multiplex PCR, the TCRdb table keeps only in-frame clones and is missing some. Of more than 95,000 clones in the sample, approximately 82% are singletons; the top ten hold 3.5% to 4%. The germline CDR1 and CDR2 sequences are SGDLS and YYNGEE. The ends were cut back, 0 bases at V and 0 bases at J, with 13 bases in the middle. The CDR3 runs 17 residues. Sequenced sample: peripheral blood. The TCR was taken from a woman in her 50s with acute or convalescent COVID-19. The genes are TRBV9 and TRBJ2-1, with TRBD2 as a possible D gene (5 bases). The CDR3 DNA reads as TGTGCCAGCAGCGTAGGAGGGCGAGGGAGCTCCTACAATGAGCAGTTCTTC. Protein: CASSVGGRGSSYNEQFF.